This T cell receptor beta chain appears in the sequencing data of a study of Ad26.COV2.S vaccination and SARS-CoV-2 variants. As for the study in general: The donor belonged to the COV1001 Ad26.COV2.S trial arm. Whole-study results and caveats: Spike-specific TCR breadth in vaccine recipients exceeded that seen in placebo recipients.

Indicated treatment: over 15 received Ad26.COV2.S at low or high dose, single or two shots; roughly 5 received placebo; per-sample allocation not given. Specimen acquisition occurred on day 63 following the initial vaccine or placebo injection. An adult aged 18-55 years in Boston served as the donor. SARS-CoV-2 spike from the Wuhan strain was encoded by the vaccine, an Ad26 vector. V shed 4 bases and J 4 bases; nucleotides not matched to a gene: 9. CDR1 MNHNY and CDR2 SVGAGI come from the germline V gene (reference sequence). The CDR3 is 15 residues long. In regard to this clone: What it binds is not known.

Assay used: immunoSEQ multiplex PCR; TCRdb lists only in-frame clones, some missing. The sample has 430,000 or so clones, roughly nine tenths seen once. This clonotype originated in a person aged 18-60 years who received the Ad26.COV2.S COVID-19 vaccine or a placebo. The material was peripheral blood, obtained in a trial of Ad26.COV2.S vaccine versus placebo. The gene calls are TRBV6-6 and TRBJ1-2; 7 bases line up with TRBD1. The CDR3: CASSLGQGDVYGYTF. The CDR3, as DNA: TGTGCCAGCAGTTTGGGGCAGGGGGATGTCTATGGCTACACCTTC.